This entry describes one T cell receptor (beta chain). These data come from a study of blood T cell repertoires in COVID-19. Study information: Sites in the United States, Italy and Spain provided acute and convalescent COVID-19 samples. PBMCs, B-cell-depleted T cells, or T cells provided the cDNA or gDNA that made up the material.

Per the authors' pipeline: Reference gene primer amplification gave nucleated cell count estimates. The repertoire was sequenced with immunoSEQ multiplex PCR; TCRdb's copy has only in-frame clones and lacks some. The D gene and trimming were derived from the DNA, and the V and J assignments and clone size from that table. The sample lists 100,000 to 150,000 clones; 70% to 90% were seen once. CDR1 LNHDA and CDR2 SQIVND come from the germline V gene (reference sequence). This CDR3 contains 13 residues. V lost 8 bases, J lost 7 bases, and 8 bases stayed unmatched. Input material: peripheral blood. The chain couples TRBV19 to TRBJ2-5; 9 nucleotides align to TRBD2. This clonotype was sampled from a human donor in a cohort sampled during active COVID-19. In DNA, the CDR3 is TGTGCCAGTCAGGATAGCGGGGGACGGACCCAGTACTTC. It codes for CASQDSGGRTQYF.